This entry describes one T cell receptor beta chain. Its antigen remains unidentified. Per-base quality was not reported, and no clone a single base away is much larger than it. The data derive from a study of blood T cell repertoires in COVID-19 (dated by TCRdb to 2019 to 2021). Background on the whole study: The collaborator samples originated in the United States, Italy and Spain and spanned the acute and convalescent phases of COVID-19. The material from the prospective study consisted of cDNA or gDNA derived from T cells, B-cell-depleted T cells, or PBMCs. The repertoires were released in a freely available public database intended as a resource for research on the immune response to SARS-CoV-2. The sample metadata nearly always contained a de-identified subject ID, COVID-19 status, age in years and sex. Deeply sampled blood TCRbeta repertoires from subjects exposed to, actively infected with, or recovered from COVID-19 were included in the dataset. The samples were drawn from two sources: the first 160 participants of the ongoing ImmuneRACE study, and 1,000 to 1,500 subjects contributed by 6 global collaborators. Where available, HLA class I and class II types were taken from metadata supplied by the sample provider and were not determined by assay-based typing. The paper as a whole reports these results and caveats: The quantity of clinical and demographic metadata differed by source and by participant and was supplied without curation.

From cysteine to phenylalanine, the CDR3 is 14 amino acids long. Just CDR3 DNA is preserved here, 42 bases in frame from base 1. V was cut back by 4 bases and J by 6 bases, leaving a gap of 12 bases between them. The CDR1 and CDR2 encoded by the germline V gene are KGHDR and SFDVKD. Each collaborating institution followed its own protocols to collect whole blood in K2EDTA tubes. For TCRbeta analysis, collaborator samples were shipped as frozen whole blood, as isolated PBMCs, or as DNA extracted from either sample type. TCRbeta CDR3 regions were amplified from genomic DNA using the immunoSEQ Assay, a bias-controlled multiplex PCR. The paper's data handling went like this. The number of nucleated cells in each sample was estimated by amplification of reference gene primers within the assay. To quantify the absolute abundance of each unique TCRbeta CDR3 rearrangement, sequence reads were collapsed and filtered. For each sample, productive Simpson clonality was calculated by taking the square root of Simpson's diversity index across productive rearrangements. TCRdb retrieved this table from immuneACCESS and kept in-frame rearrangements only. Not all clones are present; in checked studies, unresolved V genes account for under half, and no reason is known for the remainder. V, J and clone size derive from that table, while D and trimming were established from the DNA sequence. In this sample the table shows 120,000 or so clones, around 86% of which occur a single time. Over 9.5% of the sample is held by the ten biggest clonotypes.

The sample consisted of peripheral blood. The clonotype originates from a man aged 60 to 75 with acute or convalescent COVID-19. The chain joins TRBV24-1 to TRBJ2-1; the D segment could be TRBD2, given 6 matching bases. The CDR3 protein: CATSESGTPNEQFF. In nucleotides, the sequence is TGTGCCACCAGTGAATCCGGGACTCCCAATGAGCAGTTCTTC.